This TCR beta chain is from a study of blood T cell repertoires in COVID-19. Germline CDR1 MGHRA, CDR2 YSYEKL. The V segment lost 0 bases and the J segment 10 bases; nucleotides outside the gene matches: 14. The CDR3 spans 17 residues. In the source study's methods: Estimated nucleated cell counts came from reference gene primer amplification. Here immunoSEQ multiplex PCR was the method, and the copy in TCRdb shows in-frame clones only, minus some. V and J calls and clone size are given by that table; D and trimming were obtained from the DNA. Among some 70,000 clones listed, 70% to 90% were seen once.

This chain uses TRBV4-1 with TRBJ1-4, with TRBD1 matching 7 bases. Sequenced input: peripheral blood. This clonotype was sampled from a man over 45 with active COVID-19. The CDR3 loop is CASSQDRATGAGGKLFF. In nucleotides, the CDR3 is TGCGCCAGCAGCCAAGACCGGGCCACAGGGGCGGGTGGAAAACTGTTTTTT.